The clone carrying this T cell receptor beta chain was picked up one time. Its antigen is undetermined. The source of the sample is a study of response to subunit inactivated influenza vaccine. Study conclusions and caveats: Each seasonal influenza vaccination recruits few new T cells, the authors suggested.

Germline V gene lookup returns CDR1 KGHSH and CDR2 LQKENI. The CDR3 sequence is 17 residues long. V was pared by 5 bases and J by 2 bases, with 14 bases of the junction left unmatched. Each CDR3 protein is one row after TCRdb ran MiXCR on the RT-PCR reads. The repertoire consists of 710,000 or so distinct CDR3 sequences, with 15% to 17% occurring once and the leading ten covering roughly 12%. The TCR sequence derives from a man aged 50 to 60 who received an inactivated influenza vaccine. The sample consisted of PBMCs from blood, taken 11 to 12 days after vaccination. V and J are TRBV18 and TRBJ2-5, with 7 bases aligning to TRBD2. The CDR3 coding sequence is TGTGCCAGCTCAGTGAGCGGGACGCGGGCCAGTCAAGAGACCCAGTACTTC. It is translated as CASSVSGTRASQETQYF.